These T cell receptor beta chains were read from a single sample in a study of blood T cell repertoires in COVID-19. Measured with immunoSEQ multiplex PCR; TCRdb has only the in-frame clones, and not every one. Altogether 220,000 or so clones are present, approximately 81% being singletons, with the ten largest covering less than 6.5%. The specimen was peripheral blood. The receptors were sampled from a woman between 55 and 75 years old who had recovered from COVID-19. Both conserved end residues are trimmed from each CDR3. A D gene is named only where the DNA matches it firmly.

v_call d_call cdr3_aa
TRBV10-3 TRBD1 AISAGTGIYNSPLH
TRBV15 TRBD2 ATSADGRGSDEQY
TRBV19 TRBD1 ASSIRGGKIYGTEAF
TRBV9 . ASSVGAGTLYEQY
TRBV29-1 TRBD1 SVGPGTGTEAF
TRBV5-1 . ASSPGAYEQY
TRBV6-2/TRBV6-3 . ASSTGYEQY
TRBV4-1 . ASSQVGLRELYGYT
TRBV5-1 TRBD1 ASSSRQGPIYGYT
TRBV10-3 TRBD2 AISDPRSSGGSDTQY
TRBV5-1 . ASSLEPVRYMERPGANVLT
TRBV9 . ASSVIEAGGRNYGYT
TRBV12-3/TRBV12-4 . ASSLPANYGYT
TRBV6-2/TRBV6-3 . ASSLSFEQF
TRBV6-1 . ASSESRYLGYT
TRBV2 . ASEGERSNQPQH
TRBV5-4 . ASSGTGSGGAKNIQY
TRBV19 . ASRAPGRGSTEAF
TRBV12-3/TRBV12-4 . ASSFSGFDEQF
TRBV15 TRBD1 ATSRGQGRGNTIY
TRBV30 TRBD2 AWSAGLSSGGFQETQY
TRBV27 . ASSLWGTAQPQH
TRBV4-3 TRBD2 ASSQVASGLAGSTDTQY
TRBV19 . ASSAVEAYNSPLH
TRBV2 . ASSEFRDNQPQH
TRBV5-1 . ASSLASSGANVLT
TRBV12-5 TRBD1 ASGVTGQGRTEAF
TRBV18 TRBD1 ASSPGTGGNTEAF
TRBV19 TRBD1 ASSIKGQGGTDTQY
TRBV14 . ASSQAGLGNEQF
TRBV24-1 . ATSDLSQNYGYT
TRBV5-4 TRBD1 ASSLGGGQGYNEQF
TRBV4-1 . ASSQISGEQY
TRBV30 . AWSVRVFEQY
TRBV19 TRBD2 ASSPGGLAVNTGELF
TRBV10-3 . AISAGTRGYT
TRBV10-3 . AISGGSSGNTIY
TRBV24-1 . ATSDSRDGYT
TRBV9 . ASSVDISGETQY
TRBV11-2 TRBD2 ASSISASGGNTGELF
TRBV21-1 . ASNATGEDGNTIY
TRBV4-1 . ASSQAPIQGRNSPLH
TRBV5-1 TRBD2 ASSRRRGGGTDTQY
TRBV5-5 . ASSFGQEAF
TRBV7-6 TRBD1 ASSLGLGQVSYNSPLH
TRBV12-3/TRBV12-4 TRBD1 ASSLSTGVEAF
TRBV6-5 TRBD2 ASSLIAGGYNEQF
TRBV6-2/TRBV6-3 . ASSYRVRGTEAF
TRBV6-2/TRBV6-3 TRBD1 ASSSTQGARTEAF
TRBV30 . AIKTGGLEAF
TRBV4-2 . ASSQEVITERTDTQY
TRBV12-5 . ASGLVADSYNEQF
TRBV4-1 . ASSQDGRNQPQH
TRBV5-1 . ASSSDSLGTDTQY
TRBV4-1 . ASSLERTSVYEQY